This TCR beta chain was obtained from a study of shared clonotypes between healthy human individuals. Study-level background: Donor ages ranged 18 to 49 years: a couple of women, a few men. Study-level findings and limits: Donor clonotype sharing was expected to depend on sequencing depth.

The donor cohort consisted entirely of Caucasian adults residing in Nashville, Tennessee. Germline-derived CDR1 and CDR2 are KGHSH and LQKENI. The V end lost 3 bases, the J end lost 3 bases, and 15 bases lay between the germline ends. This CDR3 is 16 amino acids long. This clone occurred once. Its antigen is still unknown. Genomic DNA per cell subset filled all wells of several immunoSEQ plates. This table comes from immunoSEQ multiplex PCR, and its TCRdb copy is limited to in-frame clones, with some not included. Found here are hundreds of thousands of clones, more than 75% of them singletons; the top ten hold about 13%.

The TCR originated in a woman between 40 and 55 years old in good health. Some clones in this sample may be carry-over from other donors' samples. V is TRBV18 and J is TRBJ2-1, with D unclear. The specimen sequenced was PBMCs. Written as DNA, the CDR3 is TGTGCCAGCTCACCCCTACCGCCTGCGCTCTACAATGAGCAGTTCTTC. It codes for CASSPLPPALYNEQFF.